This TCR beta chain derives from a study of cytomegalovirus exposure and HLA in healthy donors. The CDR3 runs to 15 residues. V lost 2 bases to trimming and J lost 3 bases, with 14 bases between them. In germline, CDR1 is SEHNR, CDR2 FQNEAQ (reference sequence). As regards this clone: Its antigen is still unknown.

The study's findings and limits: A later analysis associated 15,000 or so TCR beta sequences with HLA alleles at a 0.05 false discovery rate.

PCR primers comprised 60 Vbeta and 13 Jbeta primers. Here immunoSEQ multiplex PCR was the method, and the copy in TCRdb shows in-frame clones only, minus some. The data contain 100,000 to 150,000 clones, about 81% of them singletons. The sequence was obtained from a woman in her forties or fifties in good health and CMV-seropositive. The specimen sequenced was PBMCs. The rearrangement links TRBV7-9 to TRBJ2-7, with D maybe TRBD1 (5 bases). Written as DNA, the CDR3 is TGTGCCAGCAGCTTAATGCCCTCAGGGCTCTACGAGCAGTACTTC. It translates to CASSLMPSGLYEQYF.